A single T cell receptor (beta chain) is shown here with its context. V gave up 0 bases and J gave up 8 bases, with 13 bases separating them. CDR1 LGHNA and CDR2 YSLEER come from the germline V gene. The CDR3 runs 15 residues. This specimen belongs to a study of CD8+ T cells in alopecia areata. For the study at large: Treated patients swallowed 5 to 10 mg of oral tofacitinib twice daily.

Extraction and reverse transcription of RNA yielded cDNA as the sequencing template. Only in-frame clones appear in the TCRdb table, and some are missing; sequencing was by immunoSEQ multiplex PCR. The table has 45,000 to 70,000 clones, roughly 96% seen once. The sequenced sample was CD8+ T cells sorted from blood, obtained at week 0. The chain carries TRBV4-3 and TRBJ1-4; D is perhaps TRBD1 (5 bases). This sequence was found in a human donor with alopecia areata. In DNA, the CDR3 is TGCGCCAGCAGCCAAGATAGGGACGGTGTAGAAAAACTGTTTTTT. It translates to CASSQDRDGVEKLFF.